This T cell receptor beta chain was obtained from a study of T cell responses to AZD1222 COVID-19 vaccine. Germline V CDR1 and CDR2: SEHNR, FQNEAQ (reference sequence). The length of the CDR3 is 14 residues. V was shortened by 6 bases and J by 5 bases, with 13 bases between the two germline ends. Comment on this clone: Its cognate antigen is unknown.

Some clones are missing from TCRdb's copy, which holds only in-frame ones; the method was immunoSEQ multiplex PCR. The sample lists roughly 100,000 clones, about 90% seen once, with roughly 20% in the top ten. Study-wide points: Donors, mostly white British, included more females; clonal diversity was possibly underestimated. Unmutated variant regions reportedly attract nearly half of all spike-specific TCRs.

The clonotype originates from an adult in good health. The V and J genes are TRBV7-9 and TRBJ1-4; D uncertain. The source was peripheral blood, collected on day 0 of AZD1222 vaccination. The CDR3 spells CASSWELVNEKLFF. The CDR3 DNA follows: TGTGCCAGCAGTTGGGAGCTAGTAAATGAAAAACTGTTTTTT.